This T cell receptor beta chain is drawn from a study of T cells in Graves' hyperthyroidism and ophthalmopathy (dated by TCRdb to about 2019). General notes on the study: Peripheral blood samples were taken at the time of initial diagnosis, prior to any treatment. The paper reports TCR Vbeta CDR3 sequencing of more than 120 peripheral blood samples: fewer than 50 ophthalmopathy, fewer than 80 hyperthyroidism and 17 progressor patients. A discovery cohort of about 95 patients, 43 with Graves' ophthalmopathy and approximately 60 with stable Graves' hyperthyroidism, was used to find distinguishing TCR V-J signatures. The approximately 100 discovery patients were divided at random into training and test sets in a 7:3 ratio. Once sampling was done, hyperthyroidism patients were given methimazole at a starting dose of 30 mg daily, whereas ophthalmopathy patients were given high-dose intravenous methylprednisolone. Prospective prediction of ophthalmopathy was tested in an independent validation cohort of 18 to 20 hyperthyroidism patients and 17 patients who later progressed to ophthalmopathy. Thyroid tissue and blood T-cell repertoires from six Graves' hyperthyroidism patients were also compared in the study.

The table lists this clonotype with many counts. Its recognized antigen is unknown. Base-call qualities are not available, and no considerably larger clone is one nucleotide away. The TCR beta CDR3 regions were amplified from the RNA transcripts. The TCR CDR3 was subjected to a first round of RT-PCR using the HTBI primer set and the Qiagen OneStep RT-PCR kit. Libraries were constructed in a second round of multiplex PCR, after which size selection and purification were carried out. The libraries were sequenced on an Illumina HiSeq2000 using paired-end 100 bp reads. From the authors' description of their analysis: SOAPnuke was used to process the raw data, throwing out any read that contained adapters or uncalled bases, had a mean Phred below 15, or lacked an exact constant-primer or identifier match. High-quality paired reads were merged using COPE v1.2.5, and each unique nucleotide sequence was defined as a clonotype. MiTCR v1.1 was used to align clonotypes to the IMGT TRBV, TRBD and TRBJ reference segments. The analysis was restricted to V-J combinations with a frequency above 0.0001, which together covered 99% to 99.2% of the repertoires. A TCS score was defined as the ratio of F50 (clonal expansion) to E x V (chaos), with BLOSUM62-based TCRdist applied between CDR3 peptides within each V-J. Welch's t-statistics and random forest reduced approximately 520 V-J features to roughly 13, which were used in a naive Bayes classifier (R e1071). Clones were called with MiXCR by TCRdb after fastp trimmed the public reads at Q25, and only in-frame beta chains were retained. Rows are unified per CDR3 protein, each entry keeping the most common DNA and genes. What appears here as the V and J calls and clone size reflects TCRdb's work, not the paper's. The sample table holds fewer than 650,000 distinct CDR3 sequences, of which 14% were seen once. The leading ten clones occupy about 14% of the sample.

Here is what the overall study found, with its caveats: Most expanded thyroid clonotypes (frequency above 0.001) were also detected in blood, suggesting blood repertoires may reflect thyroid immune responses. Sample size was not statistically predetermined, and blinding of investigators to group allocation was not performed. A 13 V-J signature model separated ophthalmopathy from stable hyperthyroidism, with over 85% sensitivity and roughly 84% specificity in cross-validation and 80%/75% in testing. In validation, progression to ophthalmopathy was predicted by the model with nearly 71% sensitivity and roughly 76% specificity, a median of roughly 6 months before onset.

Stable Graves' hyperthyroidism was defined as no progression to ophthalmopathy during 18 months of follow-up. Hyperthyroidism patients were newly diagnosed, had a disease duration of under 2 months, and were aged 18 to 65 years. Any patient with an uncontrolled infection, another autoimmune disease, pregnancy or lactation was excluded. Clinical symptoms, serum thyroxine and TRAb, thyroid ultrasound, and orbital computed tomography formed the basis for the diagnoses. Ficoll-Paque density gradient centrifugation was used to isolate PBMCs from 10 ml of fresh peripheral blood. Total RNA was extracted with Trizol reagent, and quality was checked on an Agilent 2100 Bioanalyzer. Cut back by 4 bases and 0 bases, the V and J ends lie 11 bases apart. The CDR3 spans 15 residues, from the cysteine through the phenylalanine. Only the CDR3 part of the read is kept: 45 bases, read in frame from the first base. CDR1 is given as SGHRS and CDR2 as YFSETQ, both from the germline V gene.

The sequencing sample was made of blood. The chain uses TRBV5-1 and TRBJ2-4; the D region possibly corresponds to TRBD1 (5 bases align). This clonotype was obtained from a woman in her 40s with Graves' hyperthyroidism. The CDR3 protein is CASSGQGVAKNIQYF. The sequence in DNA is TGCGCCAGCAGCGGCCAGGGCGTAGCCAAAAACATTCAGTACTTC. Joined to the reference TRBV5-1 and TRBJ2-4 proteins, this CDR3 gives the full variable domain: KAGVTQTPRYLIKTRGQQVTLSCSPISGHRSVSWYQQTPGQGLQFLFEYFSETQRNKGNFPGRFSGRQFSNSRSEMNVSTLELGDSALYLCASSGQGVAKNIQYFGAGTRLSVL.